This TCR beta chain was identified during a study of blood T cell repertoires in COVID-19. For the study at large: PBMCs, B-cell-depleted T cells, or T cells were the source of the cDNA or gDNA that made up the material.

Study processing details: Reference gene primer amplification yielded estimated nucleated cell counts. Sequencing used immunoSEQ multiplex PCR; TCRdb keeps in-frame clones, though not all of them. For V, J and clone size, that table is used; D and trimming come from the DNA. Of about 36,000 clones listed, 70% to 80% are singletons. The length of the CDR3 is 11 residues. CDR1 is DFQATT and CDR2 is SNEGSKA in the germline V gene (reference sequence). J lost 7 bases, V lost 7 bases, and 5 bases had no gene match. Source material: peripheral blood. The clonotype was recovered from a man aged 55 to 69 with active COVID-19. This chain joins TRBV20-1 and TRBJ1-2; 8 bases agree with TRBD1. The CDR3 region is CSDGQGGGYTF. The CDR3 DNA sequence: TGCAGTGATGGACAGGGAGGTGGCTACACCTTC.